Described below is a single T cell receptor (beta chain) sequence and its context. Only in-frame clones appear in the TCRdb table, and some are missing; sequencing was by immunoSEQ multiplex PCR. The data hold 50,000 or so clones, with 90% to 95% observed a single time. The sample is drawn from a study of technical replicates of blood from several donors. CDR1 is MNHEY and CDR2 is SMNVEV in the germline V gene (reference sequence). V was cut by 6 bases and J by 8 bases, with 16 bases left in between. The CDR3 sequence is 13 residues long. The receptor was isolated from a human donor in good health. Some clones in this sample may be carry-over from other donors' samples. V and J are TRBV27 and TRBJ1-2; D is undetermined. Material: PBMCs. CDR3 DNA sequence: TGTGCCAGCAGCCGCGGCCACCCCCAAGGCTACACCTTC. Its protein product is CASSRGHPQGYTF.